These 23 T cell receptor beta chains came from one sample sequenced in a study of blood T cells in healthy people across ages. For the second PCR, which ran for roughly 7 to 11 cycles, a sample-barcoded 5' primer and a J-beta primer mix were used. MiXCR, run by TCRdb on the 5' RACE reads, gives a single entry per CDR3 protein. The sample carries around 650,000 distinct CDR3 sequences, 32% recorded once. Sequencing used blood. Source of these receptors: a woman aged 80 or older in good health.

This clonotype was observed at least ten times. The chain combines TRBV3-1 with TRBJ1-2, with TRBD1 identical over 7 bases. The V segment lost 0 bases and the J segment 8 bases; nucleotides outside the gene matches: 6. The CDR3 runs to 14 residues. The germline V gene has CDR1 LGHDT and CDR2 YNNKEL (reference sequence). CDR3 in amino acids: CASSQDAGGGGYTF. CDR3 sequence (DNA): TGTGCCAGCAGCCAAGACGCAGGGGGTGGAGGCTACACCTTC.

This clonotype showed up just a few times. The chain links TRBV30 to TRBJ1-1; 8 nucleotides align to TRBD1. The V gene end was trimmed by 3 bases and the J gene end by 7 bases; junction bases not matched to a gene: 4. The CDR3 is 12 residues long. CDR1 and CDR2 from the germline V gene are GTSNPN and SVGIG (reference sequence). The CDR3 coding sequence is TGTGCCTGGAGCGACAGGGGTGGTGAAGCTTTCTTT. This codes for CAWSDRGGEAFF.

This clonotype has a count of ten or more. This chain joins TRBV7-3 and TRBJ1-1; 7 nucleotides align to TRBD1. CDR3 length equals 14 residues. Germline values: CDR1 SGHTA, CDR2 FQGTGA. Trimming cost V 3 bases and J 5 bases; bases outside gene matches: 6. CDR3 sequence (DNA): TGTGCCAGCAGCTTTAGGCCGGGACAGACTGAAGCTTTCTTT. As protein: CASSFRPGQTEAFF.

This rearrangement joins TRBV7-3 to TRBJ2-4; D possibly matches TRBD1 or TRBD2 (7 bases each). The CDR3 consists of 22 residues. Trimming took off 1 base at V and 13 bases at J, with 41 bases between the two ends. CDR1 is SGHTA, CDR2 FQGTGA, per germline. The DNA of the CDR3 is TGTGCCAGCAGCTTAATTTTGGGGGGGACAGTTTTTTCGGTGGACGGTGGGCTTTGGCAGTACTTC. Its translation is CASSLILGGTVFSVDGGLWQYF.

This clonotype was counted a single time. The J gene is TRBJ2-1, the V gene TRBV9; 10 nucleotides line up with TRBD2. The ends lost 0 bases at V and 7 bases at J; junction bases unmatched: 7. CDR1 and CDR2 from the germline V gene are SGDLS and YYNGEE. The CDR3 is 16 amino acids. CDR3 nucleotide sequence: TGTGCCAGCAGCGTAGGGTCTAGCGGGGGTGGAAATGAGCAGTTCTTC. Its translation is CASSVGSSGGGNEQFF.

There are a few counts of this clonotype. The chain uses TRBV30 and TRBJ2-1, with 14 bases identical to TRBD2. The CDR3 spans 18 residues. CDR1 GTSNPN and CDR2 SVGIG come from the germline V gene (reference sequence). The V gene end was trimmed by 3 bases and the J gene end by 0 bases; junction bases not matched to a gene: 7. The CDR3 spells CAWSQRGLAGGSYNEQFF. CDR3 DNA: TGTGCCTGGAGCCAACGAGGACTAGCGGGGGGCTCCTACAATGAGCAGTTCTTC.

This clonotype was observed at least ten times. This sequence joins TRBV12-3 or TRBV12-4 and TRBJ2-5; maybe TRBD1 (6 bases). V gave up 6 bases and J gave up 6 bases, with 14 bases separating them. This CDR3 is 13 amino acids long. The CDR3 sequence: CASSPLQGQTQYF. The CDR3 bases are TGTGCCAGCAGCCCGTTACAGGGACAGACCCAGTACTTC.

The chain couples TRBV12-3 or TRBV12-4 to TRBJ2-7, with 7 nucleotides matching TRBD2. The CDR3 is made up of 15 amino acids. Germline trimming cut 5 bases from V and 3 bases from J; bases unmatched to any gene: 10. The CDR3 sequence is CASSRAASGRYEQYF. DNA of the CDR3: TGTGCCAGCAGTCGCGCAGCTAGCGGACGCTACGAGCAGTACTTC.

With respect to this clonotype: This may come from a read error, since a much larger clone is one base off. The chain combines TRBV11-2 with TRBJ1-2, with D hard to call. The CDR3 covers 15 residues. CDR1 and CDR2 (germline): SGHAT, FQNNGV. CDR3 coding DNA: TGTGTCAGCACCCTTAAACCGACGCTTAACTATGGCTACACCTTC. Residues: CVSTLKPTLNYGYTF.

J is TRBJ2-5 and V is TRBV20-1, with 10 bases identical to TRBD2. The DNA end is a closer match to TRBJ2-7, so the J assignment may be wrong. The germline V gene has CDR1 DFQATT and CDR2 SNEGSKA (reference sequence). There are 14 residues in the CDR3. The CDR3 DNA reads as TGCAGTGCTTCTCGGGGGCTAGCGGGAGTCGAGCAGTACTTC. Translating gives CSASRGLAGVEQYF.

At least ten counts were recorded for this clonotype. The V and J genes are TRBV7-3 and TRBJ2-5; D remains unclear. The CDR3 spans 15 residues. The germline V gene encodes CDR1 SGHTA and CDR2 FQGTGA. V was cut by 0 bases and J by 3 bases, with 11 bases left in between. CDR3 DNA: TGTGCCAGCAGCTTAACAGGTTTGCGCGAAGAGACCCAGTACTTC. This translates into CASSLTGLREETQYF.

This clonotype was counted a few times. V and J are TRBV3-1 and TRBJ1-6; a possible D gene is TRBD1 (5 bases). V was shortened by 7 bases and J by 7 bases, with 17 bases between the two germline ends. Germline assignment: CDR1 LGHDT and CDR2 YNNKEL (reference sequence). The CDR3 has 15 amino acids. The chain's CDR3 is CASTETWDGNSPLHF. The CDR3 region has the DNA TGTGCCAGCACCGAAACCTGGGACGGCAATTCACCCCTCCACTTT.

Concerning this clonotype: The limits of the CDR3 on the DNA are not certain, so only TCRdb's listed CDR3 is given. The chain joins TRBV20-1 to TRBJ1-1; the table assigns TRBD1, which was not confirmed against the DNA. CDR1 DFQATT and CDR2 SNEGSKA come from the germline V gene (reference sequence). A total of 14 residues make up the CDR3, ends included. The chain's CDR3 is CSHIGWGTGTEAFF.

This clonotype was observed a few times. A much larger clone differs from this one at a single base, so this may be a read error. The genes are TRBV3-1 and TRBJ2-7, with 7 bases lining up with TRBD2. This CDR3 has 16 residues. Per the germline V gene, CDR1 is LGHDT and CDR2 is YNNKEL (reference sequence). CDR3 protein: CAGSQDFSGTIYEQYF. Here the CDR3 DNA reads TGTGCCGGCAGCCAAGATTTCTCAGGGACTATTTACGAGCAGTACTTC.

As for this clonotype: A much larger clone lies a single base off, so this may be a read error. The chain is built from TRBV6-6 and TRBJ2-1, with TRBD1 matching over 11 bases. The J call may not be correct, given that the DNA end is closer to TRBJ2-7. There are 16 residues in the CDR3. Germline CDR1 MNHNY, CDR2 SVGAGI (reference sequence). CDR3 nucleotide sequence: TGTGCCAGCAGGGCTTTGGGACAGGGGGTCTACAATGAGCAGTACTTC. This encodes CASRALGQGVYNEQYF.

This clonotype was picked up many times. CDR3 coding DNA: TGCGCCAGCAGCTTGGCAGGGAAGACGGGCTATGGCTACACCTTC. It codes for CASSLAGKTGYGYTF. The J gene is TRBJ1-2, the V gene TRBV5-1; tentatively, D is TRBD1 (5 bases). The CDR3 length is 15 residues. V gave up 0 bases and J gave up 4 bases, with 13 bases separating them. CDR1 is SGHRS and CDR2 is YFSETQ in the germline V gene. Variable domain in full (rest from reference TRBV5-1 and TRBJ1-2): KAGVTQTPRYLIKTRGQQVTLSCSPISGHRSVSWYQQTPGQGLQFLFEYFSETQRNKGNFPGRFSGRQFSNSRSEMNVSTLELGDSALYLCASSLAGKTGYGYTFGSGTRLTVV.

The V gene is TRBV21-1, the J gene TRBJ1-1; TRBD1 is the table's D call, not checked against the DNA. TRBV21-1 is deemed a pseudogene. The CDR3 contains 16 residues. CDR3 DNA sequence: TGTGCCAGCAGCAAGACCCGGGACCTGGAGGGCACTGAAGCTTTCTTT. Its protein product is CASSKTRDLEGTEAFF.

This rearrangement joins TRBV24-1 to TRBJ2-1, with 9 positions matching TRBD2. J was trimmed by 4 bases and V by 2 bases; bases with no gene match: 2. CDR1 is KGHDR, CDR2 SFDVKD, per germline. The CDR3 is 15 residues long. The CDR3 region is CATSDSSGIYNEQFF. Here the CDR3 DNA reads TGTGCCACCAGTGATTCTAGCGGGATTTACAATGAGCAGTTCTTC.

This clonotype was recorded once. This may arise from a read error, as a much more abundant clone is one base away. The rearrangement uses TRBV6-5 and TRBJ1-6; the match to TRBD1 covers 7 bases. The CDR3 is 13 residues long. CDR1 and CDR2 (germline): MNHEY, SVGAGI. The CDR3 DNA sequence: TGTGCCAGCAGTTACAACAGGGGATCACCCCGCCACTTT. Translation: CASSYNRGSPRHF.

Remarks on this clonotype: One end of the junction fails to match germline, which may point to a read error. CDR3 sequence (DNA): TGCGCCAGCAGCGGACTTCAGGTAGCGGGATACAATGAGCAGTTCTTC. Translated, it gives CASSGLQVAGYNEQFF. The chain is built from TRBV7-3 and TRBJ2-1, with 8 bases fitting TRBD2. CDR3 length equals 16 residues. Germline V gene lookup returns CDR1 SGHTA and CDR2 FQGTGA. Full variable domain (rest looked up from reference TRBV7-3 and TRBJ2-1): GAGVSQTPSNKVTEKGKYVELRCDPISGHTALYWYRQSLGQGPEFLIYFQGTGAADDSGLPNDRFFAVRPEGSVSTLKIQRTERGDSAVYLCASSGLQVAGYNEQFFGPGTRLTVL.

Only a few counts were recorded for this clonotype. At one end, the junction sequence differs from germline, possibly due to a read error. V and J are TRBV7-9 and TRBJ1-1; D is uncertain. The CDR3 covers 13 residues. CDR1 and CDR2 from the germline V gene are SEHNR and FQNEAQ (reference sequence). The CDR3 nucleotides read TGTGCCAGCAGCCGGCCGGGCGGCACTGGAGCTTTCTTT. Its translation: CASSRPGGTGAFF.

The genes are TRBV10-3 and TRBJ2-5; no clear D gene. Looked up from germline, CDR1 is ENHRY and CDR2 is SYGVKD. The CDR3 spans 13 residues. Deletions cut 3 bases from V and 5 bases from J, with 10 bases between. CDR3 in amino acids: CAISEGVSETQYF. As DNA, the CDR3 is TGTGCCATCAGTGAAGGAGTAAGTGAGACCCAGTACTTC.

Worth noting for this clonotype: A read error may account for a junction end that differs from germline. The genes are TRBV20-1 and TRBJ1-2; D is unclear. Germline V lookup: CDR1 DFQATT, CDR2 SNEGSKA (reference sequence). CDR3 length: 12 residues. The CDR3 DNA reads as TGCAGTGCTAGAGACACTAACTATGGCCACACCTTC. It is translated as CSARDTNYGHTF.